This T cell receptor beta chain originates from a study of CD8 T cells in ankylosing spondylitis. Study-level points and caveats: Clones tied to disease were said to be significantly enriched in matched ankylosing spondylitis synovial fluid. Made up of eight or nine highly homologous variants, a TCR beta motif appeared characteristic of ankylosing spondylitis blood.

Germline CDR1 LGHDT, CDR2 YNNKEL (reference sequence). Trimming at V came to 0 bases and at J to 3 bases, leaving 5 bases not matched to a gene. This CDR3 is built from 17 residues. Via MiXCR, TCRdb re-called the 5' RACE reads, giving one row per CDR3 protein. The table includes 650,000 to 800,000 distinct CDR3 sequences, 15% to 20% detected once. A word on this clonotype: Its antigen is still unknown.

Sequenced sample: blood, either unsorted or a sorted T cell fraction (not recorded which). V and J are TRBV3-1 and TRBJ2-1; 10 bases are a match to TRBD2. This receptor was taken from a male donor with ankylosing spondylitis. DNA of the CDR3: TGTGCCAGCAGCCAAGATCGGCTAGCGGGGGTCTACAATGAGCAGTTCTTC. Amino acids: CASSQDRLAGVYNEQFF.